Each of the 24 T cell receptor beta chains below was sequenced from the same sample in a study of neurological immune-mediated disorders. A single record per CDR3 protein comes from TCRdb applying MiXCR to the 5' RACE reads. In the table there are some 83,000 distinct CDR3 sequences, roughly 2.6% of which are singletons. Sequenced: PBMCs. Receptor source: a woman aged 30 to 39 with multiple sclerosis.

This clonotype was seen more than once but under ten times. A much larger clone lies a single base off, so this may be a read error. This sequence joins TRBV24-1 and TRBJ2-3; 7 bases line up with TRBD2. Germline V gene data show CDR1 as KGHDR and CDR2 as SFDVKD. CDR3 length: 14 residues. The junction had 9 bases not matched to a gene; V was cut back by 9 bases and J by 4 bases. CDR3 in DNA: TGTGCCACCTCGGAGGGCGGGAGAGCAGATACGCAGTATTTT. Amino acids: CATSEGGRADTQYF.

The table lists this clonotype with many counts. The V and J genes are TRBV29-1 and TRBJ2-7; 8 positions agree with TRBD1. Per germline, CDR1 SQVTM and CDR2 ANQGSEA. The CDR3 is 13 residues long. V gave up 4 bases and J gave up 2 bases; unmatched junction bases: 4. CDR3 region: CSVAGGRTYEQYF. CDR3 nucleotide sequence: TGCAGCGTTGCAGGGGGCCGAACCTACGAGCAGTACTTC.

This clonotype has a count of ten or more. This rearrangement joins TRBV12-3 or TRBV12-4 to TRBJ2-6; the D is unclear. CDR3 length equals 14 residues. Trimming took off 5 bases at V and 1 base at J, with 6 bases between the two ends. The CDR3 DNA reads as TGTGCCAGCAGTGCCCTTTCTGGGGCCAACGTCCTGACTTTC. Residues: CASSALSGANVLTF.

The sample holds many counts of this clonotype. V and J are TRBV7-6 and TRBJ2-5, with TRBD2 identical over 7 bases. This CDR3 is 14 amino acids long. From germline, CDR1 is SGHVS and CDR2 FNYEAQ. V was pared by 2 bases and J by 3 bases, with 3 bases of the junction left unmatched. The CDR3 spells CASSLRREKETQYF. The CDR3 DNA follows: TGTGCCAGCAGCTTAAGGCGGGAGAAAGAGACCCAGTACTTC.

This clonotype was seen repeatedly, ten times or more. The chain links TRBV7-3 to TRBJ2-1; D may be TRBD1 (5 bases). The CDR3 covers 15 residues. Germline assignment: CDR1 SGHTA and CDR2 FQGTGA. Trimming shortened V by 1 base and J by 2 bases, and 9 bases separated the two germline ends. The CDR3 DNA sequence: TGTGCCAGCAGCTTAAGTTGGGGCGCCTACAATGAGCAGTTCTTC. Amino acid sequence: CASSLSWGAYNEQFF.

This clonotype was detected many times. This sequence joins TRBV20-1 and TRBJ2-4, with 9 nucleotides matching TRBD2. The length of the CDR3 is 15 residues. CDR1 and CDR2 from the germline V gene are DFQATT and SNEGSKA (reference sequence). After removal of 2 bases from V and 8 bases from J, the junction contained 10 bases not matched to a gene. The CDR3 DNA is TGCAGTGCTAGACTAGCGGGATTACCGGGGGACATTCAGTACTTC. Its translation is CSARLAGLPGDIQYF.

This clonotype was detected ten times or more. The gene calls are TRBV5-1 and TRBJ2-7; no clear D gene. Between the trimmed V and J ends, which lost 4 bases and 4 bases, there was a span of 9 bases. Germline V gives CDR1 SGHRS, CDR2 YFSETQ. This CDR3 has 12 amino acids. This CDR3 is CASSPVGYEQYF. The CDR3 nucleotides read TGCGCCAGCAGCCCGGTCGGGTACGAGCAGTACTTC.

This clonotype showed up many times. This chain joins TRBV24-1 and TRBJ2-7; the D call may be TRBD1 or TRBD2 (5 bases each). Trimming pared 2 bases from V and 2 bases from J, leaving 15 bases between. The CDR3 loop spans 16 amino acids. Germline V lookup: CDR1 KGHDR, CDR2 SFDVKD. The CDR3 reads CATSDSHGTAPYEQYF. The CDR3 bases are TGTGCCACCAGTGATTCTCACGGGACGGCTCCCTACGAGCAGTACTTC.

This clonotype was picked up many times. The chain combines TRBV12-3 or TRBV12-4 with TRBJ2-4, with a tentative D call TRBD2 (5 bases). The length of the CDR3 is 16 residues. Trimming shortened V by 1 base and J by 0 bases, and 10 bases separated the two germline ends. The CDR3 reads CASSLGYGGAKNIQYF. The CDR3 nucleotides read TGTGCCAGCAGTTTAGGCTACGGAGGAGCCAAAAACATTCAGTACTTC.

This clonotype was observed many times. The chain couples TRBV11-2 to TRBJ1-2; 8 bases match TRBD1. Germline V gives CDR1 SGHAT, CDR2 FQNNGV. The CDR3 is 20 residues long. The trim removed 5 bases at V and 0 bases at J, leaving 20 bases unmatched. The chain's CDR3 is CASSPQRDRLDLKSNYGYTF. The CDR3 DNA reads TGTGCCAGCAGCCCACAAAGGGACAGGTTGGATTTAAAGTCTAACTATGGCTACACCTTC.

The CDR3 spells CASSTSATYNEQFF. CDR3 nucleotide sequence: TGTGCCAGTAGTACTAGCGCTACCTACAATGAGCAGTTCTTC. V usage is TRBV19 and J usage is TRBJ2-1; perhaps TRBD2 as D (6 bases). The CDR3 is made up of 14 amino acids. V lost 4 bases, J lost 2 bases, and 9 bases lay in between. Germline CDR1 reads LNHDA; CDR2 reads SQIVND (reference sequence).

This clonotype was seen only once. A much more abundant neighbour one base away suggests this may be a read error. In nucleotides, the CDR3 is TGTTCCAGCAGGAGGGACAGGGGGCGAGGAAACACCATATATTTT. It is translated as CSSRRDRGRGNTIYF. V and J are TRBV6-6 and TRBJ1-3; 12 nucleotides agree with TRBD1. Looked up from germline, CDR1 is MNHNY and CDR2 is SVGAGI (reference sequence). This CDR3 has 15 residues.

This clonotype was counted a few times. The chain carries TRBV6-2 or TRBV6-3 and TRBJ2-1; D is unresolved. Germline CDR1 is MNHEY and CDR2 is SVGEGT. The CDR3 contains 15 residues. V was pared by 7 bases and J by 4 bases, with 17 bases between. The CDR3 DNA is TGTGCCAGCAACTCACCTACCACTTCGTACAATGAGCAGTTCTTC. Its translation is CASNSPTTSYNEQFF.

This clonotype was seen many times. The rearrangement links TRBV28 to TRBJ1-2, with 7 bases that match TRBD1. The CDR3 runs 13 residues. V was pared by 6 bases and J by 4 bases, with 5 bases of the junction left unmatched. Germline CDR1 reads MDHEN; CDR2 reads SYDVKM. The CDR3 here is CASSTQGIYGYTF. The CDR3 DNA reads as TGTGCCAGCAGCACACAGGGGATCTATGGCTACACCTTC.

This clonotype was counted many times. The genes are TRBV18 and TRBJ1-1; D ambiguous. Germline V lookup: CDR1 KGHSH, CDR2 LQKENI. There are 14 residues in the CDR3. Trimming removed 2 bases from V and 2 bases from J, with 9 bases in between. This chain's CDR3 is CASSPIQANTEAFF. The CDR3 DNA sequence: TGTGCCAGCTCACCAATTCAGGCTAACACTGAAGCTTTCTTT.

At least ten counts were recorded for this clonotype. The chain has TRBV15 and TRBJ1-4; D uncertain. Germline CDR1 and CDR2: LNHNV and YYDKDF (reference sequence). V lost 3 bases to trimming and J lost 0 bases, with 2 bases between them. The CDR3 contains 13 residues. CDR3 in DNA: TGTGCCACCAGCAGTGCAACTAATGAAAAACTGTTTTTT. Protein: CATSSATNEKLFF.

This clonotype was detected many times. The genes are TRBV29-1 and TRBJ2-3; no clear D. The CDR3 is 13 residues long. Germline values: CDR1 SQVTM, CDR2 ANQGSEA. The V end lost 5 bases, the J end lost 1 base, and 10 bases lay between the germline ends. The CDR3 protein is CSVSSTGTDTQYF. CDR3 nucleotide sequence: TGCAGCGTTTCGTCGACGGGCACAGATACGCAGTATTTT.

This clonotype occurred many times. The chain uses TRBV29-1 and TRBJ2-7; 9 bases are shared with TRBD1. The CDR3 contains 13 residues. The V and J ends lost 7 bases and 1 base, in that order; junction bases with no gene match: 5. Germline V lookup: CDR1 SQVTM, CDR2 ANQGSEA. This CDR3 reads CSAKQGASYEQYF. Written as DNA, the CDR3 is TGCAGCGCTAAACAGGGGGCTTCCTACGAGCAGTACTTC.

At least ten counts were recorded for this clonotype. CDR3 loop: CASSVGQGGGTEAFF. CDR3 DNA: TGCGCCAGCAGCGTTGGGCAGGGAGGGGGCACTGAAGCTTTCTTT. The chain recombines TRBV5-1 with TRBJ1-1, with a possible D match to TRBD1 (6 bases). Germline V gives CDR1 SGHRS, CDR2 YFSETQ. This CDR3 region has 15 residues. Trimming left V 4 bases short and J 4 bases short, with 17 bases between.

This clonotype was seen ten or more times. This chain uses TRBV6-2 or TRBV6-3 with TRBJ2-7; D is possibly TRBD1 (6 bases). The germline CDR1 and CDR2 sequences are MNHEY and SVGEGT. Between the trimmed V and J ends, which lost 2 bases and 0 bases, there was a span of 11 bases. The CDR3 totals 15 residues. In nucleotides, the CDR3 is TGTGCCAGCAGTTACCCCGGGACATTCTCCTACGAGCAGTACTTC. This sequence encodes CASSYPGTFSYEQYF.

This clonotype was recorded many times. V gene TRBV20-1 combines with J gene TRBJ2-5; 9 bases match TRBD2. Germline assignment: CDR1 DFQATT and CDR2 SNEGSKA (reference sequence). The V gene end was trimmed by 1 base and the J gene end by 7 bases; junction bases not matched to a gene: 10. There are 15 residues in the CDR3. CDR3 coding DNA: TGCAGTGCTAGAGTTACCGGGACTAGCTATCCGACCCAGTACTTC. Residues: CSARVTGTSYPTQYF.

This clonotype was found many times. The V and J genes are TRBV29-1 and TRBJ2-7; 9 nucleotides align to TRBD1. From germline, CDR1 is SQVTM and CDR2 ANQGSEA. The CDR3 is 16 amino acids. V gave up 6 bases and J gave up 6 bases; unmatched junction bases: 18. Here the CDR3 reads CSVESARDRVSGEQYF. As DNA, the CDR3 is TGCAGCGTAGAAAGTGCCCGGGACAGGGTTAGCGGCGAGCAGTACTTC.

This clonotype was recorded at least ten times. The DNA of the CDR3 is TGCGCCAGCAGCCAAGACAGGGCGACCTACGAGCAGTACTTC. As protein: CASSQDRATYEQYF. The V and J genes are TRBV4-3 and TRBJ2-7, with a weak D call TRBD1 (5 bases). The germline V and J ends were trimmed by 0 bases and 2 bases, with 8 bases remaining between them. This CDR3 spans 14 amino acids. Germline V gives CDR1 LGHNA, CDR2 YSLEER.

This clonotype was seen repeatedly, ten times or more. V and J are TRBV18 and TRBJ2-7, with D hard to call. The length of the CDR3 is 12 residues. Trimming took off 3 bases at V and 7 bases at J, with 10 bases between the two ends. CDR1 KGHSH and CDR2 LQKENI come from the germline V gene. CDR3: CASSPVLGEQYF. The CDR3 DNA reads as TGTGCCAGCTCACCCGTCCTAGGTGAGCAGTACTTC.